This TCR beta chain derives from a study of blood T cell repertoires in COVID-19. Study information: The United States, Italy and Spain provided the acute and convalescent COVID-19 samples. Sample material is recorded as cDNA or gDNA derived from T cells, B-cell-depleted T cells, or PBMCs.

The repertoire was sequenced with immunoSEQ multiplex PCR; TCRdb's copy has only in-frame clones and lacks some. The sample lists over 45,000 clones, roughly 90% occurring once. This clone appeared a few times. Germline CDR1 SNHLY, CDR2 FYNNEI. V was shortened by 9 bases and J by 10 bases, with 19 bases between the two germline ends. This CDR3 is 14 amino acids long. The source of this sequence is an elderly man in a cohort sampled during active COVID-19. The chain carries TRBV2 and TRBJ1-6; weak D call: TRBD1 (5 bases). The sequencing sample was made of peripheral blood. This chain's CDR3 is CARKRTSEGSPLHF. Here the CDR3 DNA reads TGTGCCAGAAAGAGGACATCGGAGGGATCACCCCTCCACTTT.